This section outlines one T cell receptor (beta chain) sequence together with its context. Trimming took 0 bases from V and 1 from J, leaving 13 bases between them. Germline V CDR1 and CDR2: MNHEY, SVGEGT. This CDR3 contains 16 residues. The authors extracted at least 5.5 micrograms of total RNA per sample. The sample is drawn from a study of blood T cells in healthy people across ages. For the second PCR, which ran for roughly 6 to 12 cycles, a sample-barcoded 5' primer and a J-beta primer mix were used. From each sample, at least 2.5 million paired-end reads containing CDR3 were obtained. TCRdb processed the 5' RACE reads anew with MiXCR; each CDR3 protein has one entry. The sample yields over a million distinct CDR3 sequences, 40% to 50% seen once.

Material for sequencing was blood. V is TRBV6-2 or TRBV6-3 and J is TRBJ2-7, with D perhaps TRBD1 (5 bases). The receptor was derived from a woman aged 60-75 years in good health. This CDR3 reads CASSYSLIQGSYEQYF. The CDR3 nucleotides are TGTGCCAGCAGTTACTCGTTAATTCAGGGATCCTACGAGCAGTACTTC.